These 22 T cell receptor beta chains were all obtained from the same sample, sequenced in a study of shared clonotypes between healthy human individuals. The naive CD8 subset, CD45RO-negative cells positively selected for CCR7, excluded terminally differentiated effector memory CD45RA+ cells. This table comes from immunoSEQ multiplex PCR, and its TCRdb copy is limited to in-frame clones, with some not included. The profile shows more than 2 million clones, 93% of them singletons. What was sequenced was naive CD8+ T cells from PBMCs. The receptors shown here come from a young man in good health. Some clones in this sample may be carry-over from other donors' samples.

In its sample, this clone was seen once. A read error may produce the germline difference seen at one junction end. The chain links TRBV7-9 to TRBJ2-7; TRBD1 matches 8 bases. The length of the CDR3 is 14 residues. Per the germline V gene, CDR1 is SEHNR and CDR2 is FQNEAQ (reference sequence). The CDR3 DNA reads TGCGCCAGCAGCCAAGGACAGGGCTCTTACGAGCAGTACTTC. It encodes CASSQGQGSYEQYF.

The chain uses TRBV4-2 and TRBJ1-5, with 8 positions matching TRBD1. The V gene end was trimmed by 1 base and the J gene end by 5 bases; junction bases not matched to a gene: 7. CDR3 length: 16 amino acids. Per germline, CDR1 LGHNA and CDR2 YNFKEQ. The CDR3 loop reads CASSQGGQGEDQPQHF. The DNA of the CDR3 is TGTGCCAGCAGCCAAGGCGGACAGGGAGAGGATCAGCCCCAGCATTTT.

The chain uses TRBV4-3 and TRBJ2-7; 7 nucleotides align to TRBD1. J was trimmed by 2 bases and V by 4 bases; bases with no gene match: 8. The CDR3 spans 15 residues. From germline, CDR1 is LGHNA and CDR2 YSLEER. The CDR3 sequence: CASSPRTGSTYEQYF. Written as DNA, the CDR3 is TGCGCCAGCAGCCCCCGGACAGGTTCAACCTACGAGCAGTACTTC.

The J gene is TRBJ1-5, the V gene TRBV19, with 8 nucleotides matching TRBD1. Per germline, CDR1 LNHDA and CDR2 SQIVND (reference sequence). Trimming cost V 5 bases and J 7 bases; bases outside gene matches: 13. The CDR3 is 16 residues long. CDR3 sequence (DNA): TGTGCCAGTAGTCCTCACCCGGGACAGGATAGGCAGCCCCAGCATTTT. Protein sequence: CASSPHPGQDRQPQHF.

The rearrangement uses TRBV5-1 and TRBJ2-2; D unresolved. Trimming took off 4 bases at V and 4 bases at J, with 17 bases between the two ends. Germline V lookup: CDR1 SGHRS, CDR2 YFSETQ. The CDR3 has 16 amino acids. The CDR3 region has the DNA TGCGCCAGCAGCACCAAGGCTGGATTAGGCACCGGGGAGCTGTTTTTT. Amino acids: CASSTKAGLGTGELFF.

V gene TRBV6-4 combines with J gene TRBJ1-5; the D is unclear. Germline V CDR1 and CDR2: MRHNA, SNTAGT. Deletions cut 3 bases from V and 4 bases from J, with 13 bases between. There are 15 residues in the CDR3. The CDR3 is CASSETAGPNQPQHF. In DNA form, the CDR3 reads TGTGCCAGCAGTGAAACGGCTGGCCCTAATCAGCCCCAGCATTTT.

This chain joins TRBV27 and TRBJ2-2; 7 bases align to TRBD1. Trimming removed 8 bases from V and 4 bases from J; junction bases left unmatched: 10. CDR1 is MNHEY, CDR2 SMNVEV, per germline (reference sequence). This CDR3 has 15 amino acids. CDR3 in DNA: TGTGCCAGCGGGAACAGGGGTCGTGTCACCGGGGAGCTGTTTTTT. Amino acid sequence: CASGNRGRVTGELFF.

The chain's CDR3 is CASSLTGYREQFF. CDR3 sequence (DNA): TGTGCCAGCAGCTTAACAGGGTATAGGGAGCAGTTCTTC. This sequence joins TRBV7-9 and TRBJ2-1, with D perhaps TRBD1 (6 bases). Germline V gene sequence: CDR1 SEHNR, CDR2 FQNEAQ (reference sequence). V was shortened by 2 bases and J by 10 bases, with 12 bases between the two germline ends. CDR3 length equals 13 residues.

The chain employs TRBV15 and TRBJ1-5, with D unresolved. This CDR3 is 13 amino acids long. Trimming shortened V by 6 bases and J by 4 bases, and 10 bases separated the two germline ends. CDR1 and CDR2 (germline): LNHNV, YYDKDF (reference sequence). CDR3 DNA: TGTGCCACCAGGGAGGCAGAGAATCAGCCCCAGCATTTT. The encoded protein is CATREAENQPQHF.

This sequence joins TRBV11-2 and TRBJ2-7, with D possibly matching TRBD2 (5 bases). There are 15 residues in the CDR3. Trimming left V 4 bases short and J 4 bases short, with 17 bases between. In germline, CDR1 is SGHAT, CDR2 FQNNGV. The CDR3 DNA sequence: TGTGCCAGCAGCTGGAGCCCCGGAGCGGCATACGAGCAGTACTTC. Translating it yields CASSWSPGAAYEQYF.

The chain carries TRBV7-8 and TRBJ2-7, with 7 positions matching TRBD1. Germline trimming cut 1 base from V and 2 bases from J; bases unmatched to any gene: 5. The CDR3 has 15 residues. CDR1 and CDR2 from the germline V gene are SGHVS and FQNEAQ. CDR3 DNA sequence: TGTGCCAGCAGCTTAGAAGCGCAGGGGGCCTACGAGCAGTACTTC. Amino acids: CASSLEAQGAYEQYF.

For this clone: This may stem from a read error, because a much larger clone lies one nucleotide away. Within the sample, other DNA sequences also encode this same CDR3. V gene TRBV2 combines with J gene TRBJ2-7; D is unclear. Germline CDR1 and CDR2: SNHLY and FYNNEI. Deletions cut 4 bases from V and 2 bases from J, with 0 bases between. This CDR3 spans 10 amino acids. Here the CDR3 reads CASSAYEQYF. DNA of the CDR3: TGTGCCAGCAGTGCCTACGAGCAGTACTTC.

The chain joins TRBV9 to TRBJ2-2, with D uncertain. Germline V lookup: CDR1 SGDLS, CDR2 YYNGEE. This CDR3 is 15 amino acids long. V lost 0 bases and J lost 0, with 6 bases in between. The CDR3: CASSVEAANTGELFF. The DNA of the CDR3 is TGTGCCAGCAGCGTAGAAGCAGCGAACACCGGGGAGCTGTTTTTT.

The genes are TRBV13 and TRBJ2-1, with TRBD2 identical over 10 bases. Germline values: CDR1 PRHDT, CDR2 FYEKMQ (reference sequence). The length of the CDR3 is 16 residues. V dropped 4 bases and J dropped 2; count of bases not matched to a gene: 5. The CDR3 is CASSYLAGEPYNEQFF. DNA for the CDR3: TGTGCCAGCAGCTATCTAGCGGGAGAGCCCTACAATGAGCAGTTCTTC.

The chain uses TRBV28 and TRBJ2-7, with D possibly being TRBD1 or TRBD2 (7 bases each). The germline V gene has CDR1 MDHEN and CDR2 SYDVKM. Trimming shortened V by 6 bases and J by 6 bases, and 18 bases separated the two germline ends. This CDR3 has 14 amino acids. CDR3 region: CASRAQGPGGEQYF. The CDR3 region has the DNA TGTGCCAGCAGAGCACAGGGGCCGGGGGGCGAGCAGTACTTC.

V is TRBV7-9 and J is TRBJ2-7; D may correspond to TRBD1 or TRBD2 (6 bases each). Per germline, CDR1 SEHNR and CDR2 FQNEAQ (reference sequence). V was shortened by 5 bases and J by 0 bases, with 14 bases between the two germline ends. The CDR3 is made up of 15 amino acids. The chain's CDR3 is CASSNLGGSSYEQYF. The CDR3 nucleotides read TGTGCCAGCAGCAACTTAGGGGGGAGCTCCTACGAGCAGTACTTC.

The chain has TRBV5-6 and TRBJ1-5; TRBD1 matches at 7 bases. The CDR3 has 18 amino acids. V lost 1 base, J lost 0 bases, and 10 bases stayed unmatched. Germline values: CDR1 SGHDT, CDR2 YYEEEE. The CDR3 sequence: CASSLRRQGVYSNQPQHF. CDR3 bases: TGTGCCAGCAGCTTGAGGCGGCAGGGGGTGTATAGCAATCAGCCCCAGCATTTT.

J is TRBJ2-7 and V is TRBV9; D is unresolved. The germline gives CDR1 SGDLS, CDR2 YYNGEE. Trimming removed 4 bases from V and 1 base from J, with 12 bases in between. This CDR3 contains 14 residues. In DNA form, the CDR3 reads TGTGCCAGCAGCCTGGGGTCGTCATCCTACGAGCAGTACTTC. It encodes CASSLGSSSYEQYF.

The V call is TRBV10-3, the J call TRBJ2-3; 12 bases are shared with TRBD2. The J segment lost 4 bases and the V segment lost 0 bases, leaving 2 bases of the junction unmatched. The germline gives CDR1 ENHRY, CDR2 SYGVKD. CDR3 length: 16 amino acids. CDR3 DNA: TGTGCCATCAGTGAGTCCTCTAGCGGGAGGGCAGATACGCAGTATTTT. Translated: CAISESSSGRADTQYF.

The V gene is TRBV27, the J gene TRBJ2-2; possibly TRBD2 for D (5 bases). Germline values: CDR1 MNHEY, CDR2 SMNVEV (reference sequence). This CDR3 has 17 amino acids. Trimming left V 7 bases short and J 0 bases short, with 18 bases between. The CDR3 protein is CASTPTRRLANTGELFF. The CDR3 DNA reads TGTGCCAGCACCCCTACCCGGAGGCTAGCGAACACCGGGGAGCTGTTTTTT.

This clone is a singleton in its sample. The CDR3 DNA reads TGTGCCAGCAGCCCCAGTTGGACGCAAGAGACCCAGTACTTC. This gives the protein CASSPSWTQETQYF. This rearrangement joins TRBV7-6 to TRBJ2-5; D gene unclear. V dropped 5 bases and J dropped 2 bases, with 12 bases sitting between them. Germline V lookup: CDR1 SGHVS, CDR2 FNYEAQ. CDR3 length equals 14 residues. The full variable domain, rest sourced from reference TRBV7-6 and TRBJ2-5, is GAGVSQSPRYKVTKRGQDVALRCDPISGHVSLYWYRQALGQGPEFLTYFNYEAQQDKSGLPNDRFSAERPEGSISTLTIQRTEQRDSAMYRCASSPSWTQETQYFGPGTRLLVL.

In its sample, this clone was seen once. CDR3 amino acids: CASQIAGGGADTQYF. In DNA, the CDR3 is TGTGCCAGCCAAATAGCGGGAGGGGGCGCAGATACGCAGTATTTT. The V call is TRBV7-3, the J call TRBJ2-3; 11 bases agree with TRBD2. CDR1 is SGHTA, CDR2 FQGTGA, per germline. This CDR3 is 15 amino acids long. The V and J ends lost 8 bases and 4 bases, in that order; junction bases with no gene match: 8.